These 31 T cell receptor beta chains were sequenced from one sample in a study of T cell responses to AZD1222 COVID-19 vaccine. Sequencing used immunoSEQ multiplex PCR; TCRdb keeps in-frame clones, though not all of them. In the table there are roughly 150,000 clones, about 93% of which are singletons. The specimen comprised peripheral blood, sampled on day 0 of AZD1222 vaccination. The receptors were sampled from an adult in good health.

V gene TRBV27 combines with J gene TRBJ1-2; D not certain. Trimming cost V 4 bases and J 8 bases, with 11 bases left between them. From germline, CDR1 is MNHEY and CDR2 SMNVEV (reference sequence). CDR3 length: 12 residues. CDR3 nucleotide sequence: TGTGCCAGCAGTTCCAGATTTAACGGCTACACCTTC. Protein: CASSSRFNGYTF.

The rearrangement uses TRBV6-2 or TRBV6-3 and TRBJ1-1; weak D call: TRBD1 (5 bases). V was cut by 2 bases and J by 1 base, with 5 bases left in between. This CDR3 spans 13 amino acids. Germline CDR1 reads MNHEY; CDR2 reads SVGEGT. The chain's CDR3 is CASSYQGNTEAFF. DNA of the CDR3: TGTGCCAGCAGTTACCAGGGGAACACTGAAGCTTTCTTT.

The gene calls are TRBV9 and TRBJ1-4; possibly TRBD1 for D (5 bases). From germline, CDR1 is SGDLS and CDR2 YYNGEE. Trimming cost V 3 bases and J 4 bases, with 25 bases left between them. The CDR3 runs 19 residues. CDR3 loop: CASSATFGFFLGDNEKLFF. The CDR3 coding sequence is TGTGCCAGCAGCGCCACTTTTGGCTTTTTTTTGGGGGATAATGAAAAACTGTTTTTT.

J is TRBJ2-7 and V is TRBV29-1; the match to TRBD2 covers 12 bases. The germline V gene has CDR1 SQVTM and CDR2 ANQGSEA. Trimming removed 6 bases from V and 4 bases from J; junction bases left unmatched: 4. The CDR3 is 13 amino acids. CDR3 coding DNA: TGCAGCGTAAAAGGGACTAGCGGGTACGAGCAGTACTTC. Translated: CSVKGTSGYEQYF.

This sequence joins TRBV28 and TRBJ1-6; D is unclear. The germline V gene has CDR1 MDHEN and CDR2 SYDVKM. The CDR3 is 15 amino acids. V lost 8 bases, J lost 1 base, and 12 bases lay in between. The CDR3 protein is CASSAAWSYNSPLHF. The DNA of the CDR3 is TGTGCCAGCTCCGCGGCGTGGTCCTATAATTCACCCCTCCACTTT.

V and J are TRBV30 and TRBJ1-5, with D maybe TRBD1 (5 bases). V was pared by 2 bases and J by 7 bases, with 18 bases between. The V gene's germline CDR1 is GTSNPN and CDR2 SVGIG (reference sequence). The CDR3 totals 15 residues. For the CDR3, the DNA is TGTGCCTGGAGTTTAGAAGGGGCCGGGGACCAGCCCCAGCATTTT. This sequence encodes CAWSLEGAGDQPQHF.

This rearrangement joins TRBV5-4 to TRBJ1-2; the D gene is possibly TRBD1 (6 bases). Germline CDR1 is SGHNT and CDR2 is YYREEE (reference sequence). This CDR3 has 15 amino acids. Trimming cost V 2 bases and J 7 bases, with 18 bases left between them. CDR3 coding DNA: TGTGCCAGCAGCTTATCTTTACAGGGAGAAGGTGGCTACACCTTC. Amino acid sequence: CASSLSLQGEGGYTF.

The chain employs TRBV15 and TRBJ2-3; 12 positions agree with TRBD2. After removal of 5 bases from V and 4 bases from J, the junction contained 10 bases not matched to a gene. The germline V gene has CDR1 LNHNV and CDR2 YYDKDF (reference sequence). The CDR3 is 17 amino acids. In nucleotides, the CDR3 is TGTGCCACCAGCGACCAAGCTAGCGGGAGGGCCCCAGATACGCAGTATTTT. Its translation: CATSDQASGRAPDTQYF.

The chain uses TRBV12-3 or TRBV12-4 and TRBJ1-1; D not certain. V gave up 1 base and J gave up 3 bases, with 3 bases separating them. This CDR3 has 12 residues. The CDR3: CASSLGHTEAFF. CDR3 nucleotide sequence: TGTGCCAGCAGTTTAGGTCACACTGAAGCTTTCTTT.

The rearrangement uses TRBV27 and TRBJ2-7, with D possibly being TRBD1 (5 bases). The CDR3 is made up of 13 amino acids. V lost 2 bases and J lost 6, with 11 bases in between. The germline CDR1 and CDR2 sequences are MNHEY and SMNVEV (reference sequence). CDR3 sequence: CASSLGQGFEQYF. CDR3 in DNA: TGTGCCAGCAGTTTAGGCCAGGGATTCGAGCAGTACTTC.

The V gene is TRBV5-1, the J gene TRBJ1-6; a possible D gene is TRBD1 (5 bases). V lost 5 bases and J 5 bases, leaving 11 bases between the germline ends. Germline CDR1 reads SGHRS; CDR2 reads YFSETQ. The CDR3 is 14 residues long. CDR3 sequence (DNA): TGCGCCAGCAGTCGGGACGGGAATAATTCACCCCTCCACTTT. Its translation: CASSRDGNNSPLHF.

This sequence joins TRBV12-5 and TRBJ2-7; D is unclear. The length of the CDR3 is 14 residues. The V end lost 7 bases, the J end lost 6 bases, and 19 bases lay between the germline ends. Looked up from germline, CDR1 is LGHNT and CDR2 is FRNRAP. The CDR3 region is CASVMASPTSEQYF. Written as DNA, the CDR3 is TGTGCTAGTGTGATGGCCTCCCCAACCTCCGAGCAGTACTTC.

The chain uses TRBV10-3 and TRBJ1-1, with TRBD1 as a possible D gene (5 bases). Between the trimmed V and J ends, which lost 5 bases and 1 base, there was a span of 11 bases. CDR3 length equals 14 residues. Germline V gene sequence: CDR1 ENHRY, CDR2 SYGVKD. The DNA for the CDR3 is TGTGCCATCAGTCAGGGTACATCGAACACTGAAGCTTTCTTT. Translated, it gives CAISQGTSNTEAFF.

V is TRBV27 and J is TRBJ1-5; weak D call: TRBD1 (5 bases). Trimming pared 4 bases from V and 8 bases from J, leaving 15 bases between. CDR3 length: 14 amino acids. Germline V gene lookup returns CDR1 MNHEY and CDR2 SMNVEV (reference sequence). The CDR3, as DNA: TGTGCCAGCAGTTCTTGGGCCTGGGGGGAGCCCCAGCATTTT. Encoded protein: CASSSWAWGEPQHF.

J is TRBJ2-3 and V is TRBV19; D unclear. Trimming cost V 8 bases and J 1 base, with 10 bases left between them. CDR1 is LNHDA and CDR2 is SQIVND in the germline V gene (reference sequence). The CDR3 loop spans 13 amino acids. CDR3 sequence: CASRPFGTDTQYF. CDR3 in DNA: TGTGCCAGTCGGCCCTTTGGCACAGATACGCAGTATTTT.

The genes are TRBV29-1 and TRBJ2-3; no clear D. The CDR3 has 13 amino acids. The V gene lost 4 bases and the J gene lost 2 bases, with 10 bases spanning the gap. Germline CDR1 and CDR2: SQVTM and ANQGSEA. The CDR3 region has the DNA TGCAGCGTTGCCGGTGCGGACACAGATACGCAGTATTTT. Its translation is CSVAGADTDTQYF.

This CDR3 reads CASKGGTATNYGYTF. The DNA of the CDR3 is TGTGCCAGCAAGGGGGGGACAGCCACTAACTATGGCTACACCTTC. J is TRBJ1-2 and V is TRBV2, with TRBD1 matching over 7 bases. CDR1 SNHLY and CDR2 FYNNEI come from the germline V gene. The CDR3 has 15 residues. Trimming at V came to 7 bases and at J to 0 bases, leaving 8 bases not matched to a gene. The full variable domain, rest sourced from reference TRBV2 and TRBJ1-2, is EPEVTQTPSHQVTQMGQEVILRCVPISNHLYFYWYRQILGQKVEFLVSFYNNEISEKSEIFDDQFSVERPDGSNFTLKIRSTKLEDSAMYFCASKGGTATNYGYTFGSGTRLTVV.

The rearrangement uses TRBV9 and TRBJ2-7, with 12 bases that match TRBD2. Trimming removed 2 bases from V and 2 bases from J; junction bases left unmatched: 11. Per the germline V gene, CDR1 is SGDLS and CDR2 is YYNGEE. The CDR3 has 18 residues. This chain's CDR3 is CASSVRASGRAAPYEQYF. The CDR3 coding sequence is TGTGCCAGCAGCGTCAGGGCTAGCGGGAGGGCCGCCCCCTACGAGCAGTACTTC.

This clone was observed a few times. The chain links TRBV30 to TRBJ2-4; D unresolved. Germline V gene data show CDR1 as GTSNPN and CDR2 as SVGIG (reference sequence). The CDR3 has 11 residues. Deletions cut 5 bases from V and 5 bases from J, with 7 bases between. The CDR3 DNA sequence: TGTGCCTGGGGTGGGCAAAACATTCAGTACTTC. This codes for CAWGGQNIQYF.

J is TRBJ2-7 and V is TRBV19; no definite D call. In germline, CDR1 is LNHDA, CDR2 SQIVND (reference sequence). The CDR3 length is 15 residues. Trimming cost V 5 bases and J 1 base, with 15 bases left between them. For the CDR3, the DNA is TGTGCCAGTAGTCCCGCGCCCAGCCTTTCCTACGAGCAGTACTTC. This translates into CASSPAPSLSYEQYF.

The V gene is TRBV5-1, the J gene TRBJ1-2; no firm D call. CDR1 and CDR2 from the germline V gene are SGHRS and YFSETQ. The CDR3 sequence is 13 residues long. Trimming removed 0 bases at V and 4 bases at J, with 7 bases between. CDR3 loop: CASSLGGPYGYTF. DNA for the CDR3: TGCGCCAGCAGCTTGGGAGGGCCCTATGGCTACACCTTC. Drawing the rest from reference TRBV5-1 and TRBJ1-2, the complete variable domain is KAGVTQTPRYLIKTRGQQVTLSCSPISGHRSVSWYQQTPGQGLQFLFEYFSETQRNKGNFPGRFSGRQFSNSRSEMNVSTLELGDSALYLCASSLGGPYGYTFGSGTRLTVV.

The chain is built from TRBV5-6 and TRBJ2-3; 15 bases map to TRBD2. The CDR3 extends over 16 amino acids. Looked up from germline, CDR1 is SGHDT and CDR2 is YYEEEE. V lost 4 bases to trimming and J lost 4 bases; unmatched junction nucleotides: 4. The CDR3 DNA sequence: TGTGCCAGCAGCCCGGGACTAGCGGGAGGATCAGATACGCAGTATTTT. Translation gives CASSPGLAGGSDTQYF. Looking up the rest from reference TRBV5-6 and TRBJ2-3 gives the full variable domain: DAGVTQSPTHLIKTRGQQVTLRCSPKSGHDTVSWYQQALGQGPQFIFQYYEEEERQRGNFPDRFSGHQFPNYSSELNVNALLLGDSALYLCASSPGLAGGSDTQYFGPGTRLTVL.

The chain uses TRBV6-5 and TRBJ1-1; 11 nucleotides line up with TRBD1. Losses at the gene ends were 2 bases for V and 2 bases for J; bases not matched to a gene: 4. Germline CDR1 reads MNHEY; CDR2 reads SVGAGI. The CDR3 length is 16 residues. The CDR3 is CASSYLGTGGNTEAFF. DNA for the CDR3: TGTGCCAGCAGTTACCTCGGGACAGGGGGTAACACTGAAGCTTTCTTT.

J is TRBJ1-6 and V is TRBV10-3, with D hard to call. The CDR3 sequence is 14 residues long. CDR1 and CDR2 (germline): ENHRY, SYGVKD. Trimming took off 6 bases at V and 7 bases at J, with 13 bases between the two ends. In DNA, the CDR3 is TGTGCCATCAGGGGCGAGCGTCAGAATTCACCCCTCCACTTT. The encoded protein is CAIRGERQNSPLHF.

V gene TRBV27 combines with J gene TRBJ2-7, with 8 bases lining up with TRBD1. This CDR3 has 13 amino acids. Germline V gene sequence: CDR1 MNHEY, CDR2 SMNVEV (reference sequence). With 8 bases clipped from V and 4 bases from J, the junction kept 7 bases outside the gene matches. The CDR3 region is CASQGAVAYEQYF. The CDR3 region has the DNA TGTGCCAGCCAGGGGGCAGTTGCGTACGAGCAGTACTTC.

The V call is TRBV27, the J call TRBJ1-1; TRBD1 matches at 7 bases. CDR3 size: 15 residues. V was clipped by 7 bases and J by 4 bases; unmatched bases: 12. CDR1 MNHEY and CDR2 SMNVEV come from the germline V gene (reference sequence). DNA of the CDR3: TGTGCCAGCACCCCCAACAGGGGCCTCGCCACTGAAGCTTTCTTT. Residues: CASTPNRGLATEAFF.

V is TRBV15 and J is TRBJ2-7, with a possible D match to TRBD2 (5 bases). Germline V gives CDR1 LNHNV, CDR2 YYDKDF (reference sequence). Trimming pared 3 bases from V and 3 bases from J, leaving 15 bases between. There are 15 residues in the CDR3. CDR3 residues: CATSRETNYNYEQYF. The DNA of the CDR3 is TGTGCCACCAGCAGGGAGACTAACTACAACTACGAGCAGTACTTC.

DNA of the CDR3: TGTGCCAGCAGCAAACGGGTTAACTATGGCTACACCTTC. It specifies CASSKRVNYGYTF. The V and J genes are TRBV6-2 or TRBV6-3 and TRBJ1-2; D not resolved. CDR3 length equals 13 residues. Germline CDR1 is MNHEY and CDR2 is SVGEGT. Trimming took 6 bases from V and 1 from J, leaving 9 bases between them.

The chain uses TRBV27 and TRBJ2-7; D is unresolved. V was cut by 3 bases and J by 4 bases, with 16 bases left in between. CDR1 and CDR2 (germline): MNHEY, SMNVEV (reference sequence). The CDR3 has 15 amino acids. The chain's CDR3 is CASSLSGRLVYEQYF. The CDR3 coding sequence is TGTGCCAGCAGTTTGTCGGGTCGTTTGGTGTACGAGCAGTACTTC.

The chain carries TRBV6-5 and TRBJ2-7; TRBD2 might be the D (6 bases). Trimming pared 5 bases from V and 0 bases from J, leaving 11 bases between. The CDR3 spans 14 residues. CDR1 is MNHEY and CDR2 is SVGAGI in the germline V gene. CDR3 in DNA: TGTGCCAGCAGTCGGACTACAGGCTCCTACGAGCAGTACTTC. Protein: CASSRTTGSYEQYF.

This clone was recorded only once. This chain joins TRBV2 and TRBJ1-4, with TRBD1 matching 8 bases. The trim removed 4 bases at V and 8 bases at J, leaving 12 bases unmatched. CDR1 and CDR2 (germline): SNHLY, FYNNEI. The CDR3 is made up of 16 amino acids. DNA of the CDR3: TGTGCCAGCAGTGGGGACAGGCCCCAATTGAGCGAAAAACTGTTTTTT. It translates to CASSGDRPQLSEKLFF.